This TCR beta chain is from a study of T-cell reconstitution after alpha-beta-depleted transplantation in children. As for this clonotype: A much more abundant neighbour one base away suggests this may be a read error.

Preparation of the TCRbeta library involved a method that used unique molecular identifiers. MiXCR was run by TCRdb on the PCR reads, yielding one entry per CDR3 protein. Seen here are approximately 200,000 distinct CDR3 sequences, roughly 14% observed once, and the top ten hold about 13%. This CDR3 is 12 amino acids long. The receptor's source is a human donor who donated a stem cell graft to a child with acute lymphoblastic leukemia. The V gene is TRBV12-3 or TRBV12-4, the J gene TRBJ2-4; TRBD2 aligns across 7 bases. This sample comprised PBMCs from the stem cell graft donor, obtained from the stem cell graft. This CDR3 is CASSPSAGRVPF. The DNA for the CDR3 is TGTGCCAGCAGTCCCTCCGCAGGGAGGGTGCCCTTC.